Included here is one T cell receptor beta chain sequence, with context. Its specificity is not known. The data belong to a study of CD4 T cells in relation to SARS-CoV-2 and coronaviruses. Before the COVID-19 pandemic, during about 2011-2019, CD4+ T cells were taken from unexposed donors. After about 10 days of culture, CD4+ T cells were isolated. The CDR3 runs 12 residues. V was cut by 5 bases and J by 5 bases, with 9 bases left in between. From germline, CDR1 is SGHVS and CDR2 FQNEAQ. The data were produced by immunoSEQ multiplex PCR, yet TCRdb's version contains in-frame clones alone and is incomplete. The top ten clones hold approximately 20% of a sample with 30,000 or so clones, roughly 80% of them seen once.

The specimen sequenced was CD4+ T cells from PBMCs, cultured in vitro. The sequence was obtained from a human donor in good health. The chain recombines TRBV7-8 with TRBJ2-5; D call uncertain. The CDR3 bases are TGTGCCAGCAGCCTCTCTGCGGAGACCCAGTACTTC. It encodes CASSLSAETQYF.